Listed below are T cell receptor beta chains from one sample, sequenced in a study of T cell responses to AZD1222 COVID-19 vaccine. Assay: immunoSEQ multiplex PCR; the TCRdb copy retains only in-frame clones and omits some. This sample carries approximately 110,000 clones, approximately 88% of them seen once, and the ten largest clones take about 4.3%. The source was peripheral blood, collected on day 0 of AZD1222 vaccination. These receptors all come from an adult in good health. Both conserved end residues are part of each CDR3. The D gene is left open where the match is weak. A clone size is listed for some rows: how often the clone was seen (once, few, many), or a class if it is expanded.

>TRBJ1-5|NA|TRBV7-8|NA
TGTGCCAGCAGCTCACAGGTGTATGGCAATCAGCCCCAGCATTTT
CASSSQVYGNQPQHF
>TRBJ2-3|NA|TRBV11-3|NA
TGTGCCAGCAGCTTAGGGGCAGTCTCCGATACGCAGTATTTT
CASSLGAVSDTQYF
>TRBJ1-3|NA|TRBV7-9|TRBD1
TGTGCCAGCAGTATTGACGGACAGGGAGGAAACACCATATATTTT
CASSIDGQGGNTIYF
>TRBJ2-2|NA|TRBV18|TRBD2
TGTGCCAGCTCACCAGCTAGCGGGTCGAACACCGGGGAGCTGTTTTTT
CASSPASGSNTGELFF
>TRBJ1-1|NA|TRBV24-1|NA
TGTGCCACCAGTGTGGGGGGACGGCCTGAAGCTTTCTTT
CATSVGGRPEAFF
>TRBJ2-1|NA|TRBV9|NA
TGTGCCAGCAGCGCAGTAGGGGGGAGGAATGAGCAGTTCTTC
CASSAVGGRNEQFF
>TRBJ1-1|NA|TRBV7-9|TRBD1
TGTGCCAGCAGCTTGCAGGGGGGCACTGAAGCTTTCTTT
CASSLQGGTEAFF
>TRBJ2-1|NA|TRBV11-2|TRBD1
TGTGCCAGCAGCCACCGGACAGGGGTATCCTACAATGAGCAGTTCTTC
CASSHRTGVSYNEQFF
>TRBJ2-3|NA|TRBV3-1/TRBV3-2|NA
TGTGCCAGCAGCCAAACCGAAGCCAACACAGATACGCAGTATTTT
CASSQTEANTDTQYF
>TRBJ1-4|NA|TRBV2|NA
TGTGCCAGCAGTGCGACAGCCTTTAATGAAAAACTGTTTTTT
CASSATAFNEKLFF
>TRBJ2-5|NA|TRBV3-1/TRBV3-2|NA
TGTGCCAGCAGCCAATTCTCTGGGCAAGAGACCCAGTACTTC
CASSQFSGQETQYF
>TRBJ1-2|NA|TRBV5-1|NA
TGCGCCAGCAGCCCCACTTTGGACAGCCCCTATGGCTACACCTTC
CASSPTLDSPYGYTF
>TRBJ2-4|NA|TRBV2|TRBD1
TGTGCCAGCAGCGTCGGACAGGGTGGCAAAAACATTCAGTACTTC
CASSVGQGGKNIQYF
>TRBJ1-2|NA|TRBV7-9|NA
TGTGCCAGCAGCTTTATCGGCCAGGGTCGGGGCTACACCTTC
CASSFIGQGRGYTF
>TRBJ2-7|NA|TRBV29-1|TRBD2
TGCAGCGTTGGCGGGGGAACGACCTCCTACGAGCAGTACTTC
CSVGGGTTSYEQYF
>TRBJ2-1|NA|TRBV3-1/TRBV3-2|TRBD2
TGTGCCAGCAGCCAAGATCTCGGTCGTGGGCGGGAGTTTTCTAATGAGCAGTTCTTC
CASSQDLGRGREFSNEQFF
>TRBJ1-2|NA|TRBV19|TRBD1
TGTGCCAGTAGCGGACAGGGAACTAACTATGGCTACACCTTC
CASSGQGTNYGYTF
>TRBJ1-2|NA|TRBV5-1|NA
TGCGCCAGCAGCTGGGGACGGGATGGCTACACCTTC
CASSWGRDGYTF
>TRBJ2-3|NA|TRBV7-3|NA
TGTGCCAGCAGCCCCTCCTTAGGATCCACAGATACGCAGTATTTT
CASSPSLGSTDTQYF
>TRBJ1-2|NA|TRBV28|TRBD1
TGTGCCAGCAGCACGACAGGGCGTGAAGGCTACACCTTC
CASSTTGREGYTF
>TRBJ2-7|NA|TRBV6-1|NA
TGTGCCAGCAGTGAGCGGGACTCCCAGAAGCAGTACTTC
CASSERDSQKQYF
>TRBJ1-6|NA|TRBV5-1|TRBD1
TGCGCCAGCAGCCCAGGACAGGACTCCTATAATTCACCCCTCCACTTT
CASSPGQDSYNSPLHF
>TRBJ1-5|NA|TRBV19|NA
TGTGCCAGTAGTATGACCGGAAATCAGCCCCAGCATTTT
CASSMTGNQPQHF
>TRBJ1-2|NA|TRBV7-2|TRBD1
TGTGCCAGCACCTTAGGGGGACAGGACTATGGCTACACCTTC
CASTLGGQDYGYTF
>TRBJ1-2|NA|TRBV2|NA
TGTGCCAGCAGAACCGACAGCCACTATGGCTACACCTTC
CASRTDSHYGYTF
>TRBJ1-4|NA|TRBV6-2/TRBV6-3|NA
TGTGCCAGCAGTTACGGCGGGGGAAATGAAAAACTGTTTTTT
CASSYGGGNEKLFF
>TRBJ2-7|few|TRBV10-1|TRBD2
TGCGCCAGCAGTGCAGCGGGAAAAACCCATTCCTACGAGCAGTACTTC
CASSAAGKTHSYEQYF
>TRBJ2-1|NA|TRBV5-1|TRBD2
TGCGCCAGCATGTGGGCTAGCGGGAATGATGAGCAGTTCTTC
CASMWASGNDEQFF
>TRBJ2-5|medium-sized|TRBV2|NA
TGTGCCAGCAGTGAATTATCTCGACAGATAGGGGAGACCCAGTACTTC
CASSELSRQIGETQYF
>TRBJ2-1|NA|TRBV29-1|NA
TGCAGCGTCCTGCCCCTTGAGAGGGAGCAGTTCTTC
CSVLPLEREQFF
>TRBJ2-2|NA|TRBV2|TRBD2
TGTGCCAGCAGCGCCCAGGGAGGGGAGACCGGGGAGCTGTTTTTT
CASSAQGGETGELFF
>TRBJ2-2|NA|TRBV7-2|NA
TGTGCCAGCAGCTTAGCCCTCTTAGGAGCGGCGAACACCGGGGAGCTGTTTTTT
CASSLALLGAANTGELFF
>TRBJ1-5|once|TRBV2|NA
TGTGCCGCCAGGCCGTCCGAAAATCAGCCCCAGCATTTT
CAARPSENQPQHF
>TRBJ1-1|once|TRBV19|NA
TGTGCCACCTCGTTCTCGGGAGACACTGAAGCTTTCTTT
CATSFSGDTEAFF
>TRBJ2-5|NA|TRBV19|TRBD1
TGTGCCAGTAGTATAGGACAGGGGGAAGAGACCCAGTACTTC
CASSIGQGEETQYF
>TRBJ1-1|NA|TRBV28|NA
TGTGCCAGCAGTTATCCCAACAAGAACACTGAAGCTTTCTTT
CASSYPNKNTEAFF
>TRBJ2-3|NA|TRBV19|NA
TGTGCCAGTAGTATAGCAGATACGCAGTATTTT
CASSIADTQYF
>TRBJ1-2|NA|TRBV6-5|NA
TGTGCCACCCATTCCTATGGCTACACCTTC
CATHSYGYTF
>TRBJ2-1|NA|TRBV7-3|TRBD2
TGTGCCAGCAGCGCGGCGGGAGGGCGGGACAATGAGCAGTTCTTC
CASSAAGGRDNEQFF
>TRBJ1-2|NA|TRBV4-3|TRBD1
TGCGCCAGCAGCCAGGGACAGGGTATTAACTATGGCTACACCTTC
CASSQGQGINYGYTF
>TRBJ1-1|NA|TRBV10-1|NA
TGCGCCAGCAGTAGGGGCACTGAAGCTTTCTTT
CASSRGTEAFF
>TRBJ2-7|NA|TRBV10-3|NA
TGTGCCAGCCAAGAGCCATTGGCCCCCTACGAGCAGTACTTC
CASQEPLAPYEQYF
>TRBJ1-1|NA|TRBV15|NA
TGTGCCACCAGTAGACAGATCAAGGCTTTCTTT
CATSRQIKAFF
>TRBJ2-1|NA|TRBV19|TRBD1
TGTGCCAGTTCATCTCCCCGGGACAGCTCCTACAATGAGCAGTTCTTC
CASSSPRDSSYNEQFF
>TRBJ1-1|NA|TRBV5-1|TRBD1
TGCGCCAGCAGCGTCGACAGGGAGGGGGCTTTCTTT
CASSVDREGAFF
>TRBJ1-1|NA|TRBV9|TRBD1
TGTGCCAGCAGCCCCCGACAGGGGGAGAACACTGAAGCTTTCTTT
CASSPRQGENTEAFF
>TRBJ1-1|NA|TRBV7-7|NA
TGTGCTAGCAGCTCGGGCAGGAACACTGAAGCTTTCTTT
CASSSGRNTEAFF
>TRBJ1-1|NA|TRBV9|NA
TGTGCCAGCAGCGTAGGCAGGGCGGGAACTGAAGCTTTCTTT
CASSVGRAGTEAFF